The 16 T cell receptor beta chains below all came from one sample that was sequenced in a study of PD-1 blockade in classical Hodgkin lymphoma (dated by TCRdb to 2018 to 2021). Receptor amplification or capture employed the immunoSEQ multiplex PCR assay. TCRdb carries this immuneACCESS record with in-frame sequences only. Its versions omit some clonotypes, under half of them owing to an unresolved V gene in the studies checked, with the rest unexplained. Present in this sample are roughly 100,000 clones, more than 70% of which were seen just once. 9.4% of the sample belongs to the ten largest clones. In the paper's terms, the time point label means: cycle 4 day 1 (C4D1), after 5 to 7 weeks of nivolumab. Relapse after autologous stem cell transplantation had occurred in all trial patients, and cohorts A, B and C were distinguished by prior brentuximab vedotin exposure. The sequenced sample was peripheral blood mononuclear cells (PBMCs), obtained before the fourth cycle of nivolumab. The receptors originated from a human donor with classical Hodgkin lymphoma.

V is TRBV5-8 and J is TRBJ1-1; the D gene is possibly TRBD1 (5 bases). CDR1 is SGHTS, CDR2 YDEGEE, per germline. Trimming took off 5 bases at V and 6 bases at J, with 14 bases between the two ends. This CDR3 is built from 13 residues. CDR3 in DNA: TGTGCCAGCAGATCTGGAAGGGGCGCTGAAGCTTTCTTT. Its protein is CASRSGRGAEAFF. The full variable domain, its missing parts supplied by reference TRBV5-8 and TRBJ1-1, is EAGVTQSPTHLIKTRGQQATLRCSPISGHTSVYWYQQALGLGLQFLLWYDEGEERNRGNFPPRFSGRQFPNYSSELNVNALELEDSALYLCASRSGRGAEAFFGQGTRLTVV.

The chain couples TRBV27 to TRBJ2-5; 8 positions match TRBD2. The CDR3 is made up of 19 amino acids. Germline V gives CDR1 MNHEY, CDR2 SMNVEV (reference sequence). J lost 4 bases, V lost 2 bases, and 18 bases had no gene match. The CDR3 loop is CASSLLPLWTAGRGETQYF. For the CDR3, the DNA is TGTGCCAGCAGTTTACTACCTCTTTGGACGGCCGGGAGGGGAGAGACCCAGTACTTC.

This sequence joins TRBV28 and TRBJ2-4; the D gene is possibly TRBD2 (6 bases). The germline V gene has CDR1 MDHEN and CDR2 SYDVKM. The CDR3 has 13 amino acids. The V gene lost 8 bases and the J gene lost 7 bases, with 15 bases spanning the gap. The CDR3 reads CASFPSGVNIQYF. CDR3 DNA sequence: TGTGCCAGCTTCCCCTCGGGAGTGAACATTCAGTACTTC.

The chain couples TRBV28 to TRBJ2-1; 14 bases fit TRBD2. With V trimmed by 0 bases and J by 0 bases, 10 bases remained unmatched. The CDR3 is made up of 21 amino acids. Germline CDR1 and CDR2: MDHEN and SYDVKM. The CDR3 region has the DNA TGTGCCAGCAGTTTATGGCCGGGACTAGCGGGAGATTTAGGCTCCTACAATGAGCAGTTCTTC. Its protein is CASSLWPGLAGDLGSYNEQFF.

The rearrangement uses TRBV28 and TRBJ1-5, with 10 bases lining up with TRBD1. V was pared by 6 bases and J by 7 bases, with 9 bases of the junction left unmatched. The CDR3 is 15 amino acids. Germline loops: CDR1 MDHEN, CDR2 SYDVKM. The CDR3 region is CASRERTGGIQPQHF. The CDR3, as DNA: TGTGCCAGCAGGGAAAGGACAGGGGGGATCCAGCCCCAGCATTTT.

V is TRBV9 and J is TRBJ1-3, with TRBD1 as a possible D gene (5 bases). The V gene lost 4 bases and the J gene lost 2 bases, with 13 bases spanning the gap. Germline loops: CDR1 SGDLS, CDR2 YYNGEE. The CDR3 sequence is 15 residues long. The CDR3 nucleotides read TGTGCCAGCAGCCCTGGGTGGGGGGCTGGAAACACCATATATTTT. It is translated as CASSPGWGAGNTIYF.

This chain links TRBV7-2 with TRBJ1-5; the D is unclear. V was cut by 2 bases and J by 7 bases, with 6 bases left in between. Germline CDR1 reads SGHTA; CDR2 reads FQGNSA. The CDR3 runs to 12 residues. For the CDR3, the DNA is TGTGCCAGCAGCTTACTTGGGCAGCCCCAGCATTTT. Amino acids: CASSLLGQPQHF.

The rearrangement links TRBV18 to TRBJ2-1; no clear D gene. Germline V gene sequence: CDR1 KGHSH, CDR2 LQKENI. Trimming took off 6 bases at V and 1 base at J, with 10 bases between the two ends. This CDR3 has 14 amino acids. In DNA form, the CDR3 reads TGTGCCAGCTCGGTCGGCGGTTCCTACAATGAGCAGTTCTTC. This encodes CASSVGGSYNEQFF.

A remark on this clone: Other DNA sequences of this sample code for an identical CDR3. The chain couples TRBV7-3 to TRBJ2-6; no firm D call. Germline V gene lookup returns CDR1 SGHTA and CDR2 FQGTGA. The V end was cut by 2 bases, the J end by 2 bases, with 4 bases between. This CDR3 is 14 amino acids long. In nucleotides, the CDR3 is TGTGCCAGCAGCTTAGGGGCTGGGGCCAACGTCCTGACTTTC. Translated: CASSLGAGANVLTF.

This clone was detected only once. The junction departs from the called germline gene at one end, perhaps through a read error. The gene calls are TRBV6-1 and TRBJ2-7; D could derive from TRBD1 or TRBD2 (5 bases each). Germline CDR1 reads MNHNS; CDR2 reads SASEGT. This CDR3 comprises 12 residues. CDR3: CASSEGGQGKGF. CDR3 bases: TGTGCCAGCAGTGAAGGAGGGCAGGGAAAGGGATTC.

The chain is built from TRBV7-9 and TRBJ2-3; 8 bases are shared with TRBD1. V gave up 4 bases and J gave up 2 bases; unmatched junction bases: 14. The germline V gene encodes CDR1 SEHNR and CDR2 FQNEAQ (reference sequence). The CDR3 spans 18 residues. Here the CDR3 reads CASSSPLSWTGPTDTQYF. The CDR3 coding sequence is TGTGCCAGCAGCTCCCCCTTATCCTGGACAGGGCCCACAGATACGCAGTATTTT.

The chain employs TRBV7-3 and TRBJ2-2, with D tentatively TRBD1 (5 bases). Per germline, CDR1 SGHTA and CDR2 FQGTGA. The CDR3 is made up of 15 amino acids. With 3 bases removed from V and 4 bases from J, the gap between germline ends came to 12 bases. CDR3 sequence: CASSFDRYFTGELFF. The CDR3 DNA follows: TGTGCCAGCAGCTTCGACAGATATTTCACCGGGGAGCTGTTTTTT.

This rearrangement joins TRBV13 to TRBJ1-6; D ambiguous. The V end was cut by 5 bases, the J end by 9 bases, with 11 bases between. This CDR3 is built from 13 residues. CDR1 is PRHDT and CDR2 is FYEKMQ in the germline V gene (reference sequence). CDR3 sequence: CASSPRVTSPLHF. For the CDR3, the DNA is TGTGCCAGCAGCCCCCGTGTGACTTCACCCCTCCACTTT.

To note about this clone: The junction differs from germline at one of its ends, possibly a read error. The rearrangement uses TRBV7-7 and TRBJ2-3; D is perhaps TRBD2 (7 bases). CDR1 SSHAT and CDR2 FNYEAQ come from the germline V gene (reference sequence). This CDR3 has 15 residues. The CDR3, as DNA: TGTGCTAGCAGCTTAGGGGGGGGCTTTTCAGATACGCAGTATTTT. Translating it yields CASSLGGGFSDTQYF.

This chain uses TRBV7-9 with TRBJ1-2, with D unclear. V dropped 2 bases and J dropped 4 bases, with 17 bases sitting between them. Germline values: CDR1 SEHNR, CDR2 FQNEAQ (reference sequence). CDR3 length equals 16 residues. The CDR3 reads CASSLSYRRPLYGYTF. CDR3 DNA: TGTGCCAGCAGCTTATCATACCGCCGGCCTCTCTATGGCTACACCTTC.

This clone was detected only once. The chain combines TRBV9 with TRBJ2-3; D might be TRBD1 (6 bases). V was trimmed by 1 base and J by 2 bases, leaving 11 bases between them. This CDR3 contains 15 residues. Germline CDR1 reads SGDLS; CDR2 reads YYNGEE. The CDR3 loop is CASSVSGQSTDTQYF. Here the CDR3 DNA reads TGTGCCAGCAGCGTATCCGGACAGTCCACAGATACGCAGTATTTT.